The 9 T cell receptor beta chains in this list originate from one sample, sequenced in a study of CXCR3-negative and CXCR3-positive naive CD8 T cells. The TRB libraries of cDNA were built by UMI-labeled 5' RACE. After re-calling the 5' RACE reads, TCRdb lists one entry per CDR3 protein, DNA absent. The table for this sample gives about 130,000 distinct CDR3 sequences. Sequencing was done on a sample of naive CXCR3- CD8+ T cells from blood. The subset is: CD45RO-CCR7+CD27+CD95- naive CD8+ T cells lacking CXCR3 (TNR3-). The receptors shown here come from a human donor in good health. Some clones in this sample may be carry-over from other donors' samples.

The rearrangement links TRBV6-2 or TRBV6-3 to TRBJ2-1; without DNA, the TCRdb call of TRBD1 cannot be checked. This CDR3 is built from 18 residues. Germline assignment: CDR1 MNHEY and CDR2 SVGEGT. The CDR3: CASSYSLDRTYSYNEQFF.

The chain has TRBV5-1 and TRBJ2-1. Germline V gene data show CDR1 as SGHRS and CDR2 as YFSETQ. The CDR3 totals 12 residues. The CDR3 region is CASSPTTNEQFF.

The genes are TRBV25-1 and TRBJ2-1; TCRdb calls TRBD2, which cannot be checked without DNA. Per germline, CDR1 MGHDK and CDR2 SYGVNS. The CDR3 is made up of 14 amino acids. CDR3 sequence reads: CASSGGLAFDEQFF.

CDR3 amino acids: CASSLEAADTQYF. This chain uses TRBV7-9 with TRBJ2-3. Germline CDR1 is SEHNR and CDR2 is FQNEAQ (reference sequence). The length of the CDR3 is 13 residues.

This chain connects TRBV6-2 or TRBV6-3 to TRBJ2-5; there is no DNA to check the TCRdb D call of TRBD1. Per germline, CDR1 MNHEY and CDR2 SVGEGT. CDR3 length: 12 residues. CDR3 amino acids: CASSPDFETQYF.

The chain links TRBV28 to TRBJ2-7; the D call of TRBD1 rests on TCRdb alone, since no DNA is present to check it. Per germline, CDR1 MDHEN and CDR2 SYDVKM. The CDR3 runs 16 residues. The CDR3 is CASSSGARGVLTEQYF.

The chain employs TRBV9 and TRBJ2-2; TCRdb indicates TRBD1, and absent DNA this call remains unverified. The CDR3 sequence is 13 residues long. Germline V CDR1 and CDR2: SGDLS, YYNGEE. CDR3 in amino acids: CASSVGTAGELFF.

The CDR3 loop is CATKAPRDYNSPLHF. This chain connects TRBV15 to TRBJ1-6; with no DNA, the TCRdb D assignment of TRBD1 cannot be verified. Germline CDR1 is LNHNV and CDR2 is YYDKDF (reference sequence). The CDR3 sequence is 15 residues long.

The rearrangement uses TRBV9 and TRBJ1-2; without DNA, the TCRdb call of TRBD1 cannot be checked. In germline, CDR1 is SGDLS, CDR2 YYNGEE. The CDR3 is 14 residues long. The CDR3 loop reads CASSVGQGASGYTF.